These 25 T cell receptor beta chains originate from one sample sequenced in a study of early T cells in non-severe SARS-CoV-2 infection (dated by TCRdb to about 2021). The protocol used for the library was 5' RACE. The sequencer listed for this sample is NextSeq 500. Through fastp at Q25 and MiXCR, TCRdb rebuilt clones from the public reads, retaining in-frame beta chains. Each entry is one CDR3 protein sequence, shown with its most common DNA and genes. The sample table lists around 50,000 distinct CDR3 sequences, around 7.7% of them with a count of one. 4.5% to 7% of the sample is held by the ten biggest clonotypes. The sequencing sample was made of whole blood. These receptors all come from an adult who was a healthcare worker with PCR-confirmed SARS-CoV-2 infection or an uninfected control (not recorded which).

This clonotype was recorded at least ten times. The gene calls are TRBV3-1 and TRBJ1-2; D may be TRBD1 (5 bases). Germline CDR1 is LGHDT and CDR2 is YNNKEL (reference sequence). The germline V and J ends were trimmed by 0 bases and 3 bases, with 14 bases remaining between them. The CDR3 contains 16 residues. The DNA of the CDR3 is TGTGCCAGCAGCCAAGATCTACCCGGGGCCGACTATGGCTACACCTTC. It codes for CASSQDLPGADYGYTF. The complete variable domain, with remaining parts taken from reference TRBV3-1 and TRBJ1-2, reads DTAVSQTPKYLVTQMGNDKSIKCEQNLGHDTMYWYKQDSKKFLKIMFSYNNKELIINETVPNRFSPKSPDKAHLNLHINSLELGDSAVYFCASSQDLPGADYGYTFGSGTRLTVV.

Ten or more counts support this clonotype. The rearrangement uses TRBV20-1 and TRBJ1-5; D is unresolved. Trimming cost V 6 bases and J 3 bases, with 12 bases left between them. In germline, CDR1 is DFQATT, CDR2 SNEGSKA (reference sequence). CDR3 length equals 13 residues. The CDR3 bases are TGCAGTGCCCCCTTTGGGGTCAATCAGCCCCAGCATTTT. Amino acids: CSAPFGVNQPQHF.

There are many counts of this clonotype. The chain is built from TRBV6-6 and TRBJ1-2; D is ambiguous. The CDR3 covers 14 residues. With 2 bases removed from V and 11 bases from J, the gap between germline ends came to 18 bases. Germline CDR1 MNHNY, CDR2 SVGAGI (reference sequence). The CDR3 here is CASSYPLPQPQYTF. For the CDR3, the DNA is TGTGCCAGCAGTTACCCCCTTCCCCAGCCCCAGTACACCTTC.

This clonotype came up a few times. The genes are TRBV7-8 and TRBJ1-3; D gene uncertain. The germline V gene encodes CDR1 SGHVS and CDR2 FQNEAQ. Trimming shortened V by 4 bases and J by 3 bases, and 16 bases separated the two germline ends. The CDR3 has 16 amino acids. Written as DNA, the CDR3 is TGTGCCAGCAGCTATCCAGGCCGCGGAATTGGAAACACCATATATTTT. Translating gives CASSYPGRGIGNTIYF. Full variable domain (outside the CDR3, taken from reference TRBV7-8 and TRBJ1-3): GAGVSQSPRYKVAKRGQDVALRCDPISGHVSLFWYQQALGQGPEFLTYFQNEAQLDKSGLPSDRFFAERPEGSVSTLKIQRTQQEDSAVYLCASSYPGRGIGNTIYFGEGSWLTVV.

This clonotype was picked up a small number of times. The rearrangement links TRBV7-2 to TRBJ2-1; D possibly corresponds to TRBD2 (5 bases). V was pared by 1 base and J by 2 bases, with 9 bases between. This CDR3 is 15 amino acids long. Germline V lookup: CDR1 SGHTA, CDR2 FQGNSA. As DNA, the CDR3 is TGTGCCAGCAGCTTAGGCCGGACTCCCTACAATGAGCAGTTCTTC. This sequence encodes CASSLGRTPYNEQFF.

This clonotype was seen only a few times. This rearrangement joins TRBV11-2 to TRBJ2-7; 10 positions match TRBD2. The CDR3 sequence is 14 residues long. V was clipped by 4 bases and J by 2 bases; unmatched bases: 2. Germline assignment: CDR1 SGHAT and CDR2 FQNNGV. CDR3 nucleotide sequence: TGTGCCAGCAGCTCAACTAGCGGGGCCTACGAGCAGTACTTC. It is translated as CASSSTSGAYEQYF.

The sample holds a few counts of this clonotype. The DNA of the CDR3 is TGCAGCGCCCAGGGGACCGACGAGCAGTACTTC. It yields the protein CSAQGTDEQYF. The chain has TRBV29-1 and TRBJ2-7, with D possibly being TRBD1 (6 bases). CDR1 is SQVTM and CDR2 is ANQGSEA in the germline V gene. The length of the CDR3 is 11 residues. V was trimmed by 7 bases and J by 5 bases, leaving 12 bases between them.

This clonotype was counted a few times. The chain combines TRBV20-1 with TRBJ2-7; a weak D match, TRBD1 (6 bases). The V end was cut by 6 bases, the J end by 0 bases, with 18 bases between. Per the germline V gene, CDR1 is DFQATT and CDR2 is SNEGSKA (reference sequence). This CDR3 region has 15 residues. CDR3 sequence (DNA): TGCAGTGCCCCAAGAATGGGGGCGAGCTCCTACGAGCAGTACTTC. It specifies CSAPRMGASSYEQYF.

The genes are TRBV7-8 and TRBJ2-3; tentatively, D is TRBD1 (6 bases). The germline gives CDR1 SGHVS, CDR2 FQNEAQ. The CDR3 contains 13 residues. Trimming removed 5 bases at V and 11 bases at J, with 17 bases between. The DNA for the CDR3 is TGTGCCAGCAGCCCCCCCAGGGGCCTGGAGCAGTATTTT. It translates to CASSPPRGLEQYF.

The chain employs TRBV7-2 and TRBJ1-1; 10 bases line up with TRBD1. Germline V gene data show CDR1 as SGHTA and CDR2 as FQGNSA. The CDR3 has 16 residues. J was trimmed by 4 bases and V by 4 bases; bases with no gene match: 9. This CDR3 is CASSSKAGTGATEAFF. The DNA of the CDR3 is TGTGCCAGCAGCTCAAAAGCCGGGACAGGGGCCACTGAAGCTTTCTTT.

The chain employs TRBV11-2 and TRBJ2-1; 11 bases are a match to TRBD1. This CDR3 is built from 15 residues. V shed 4 bases and J 3 bases; nucleotides not matched to a gene: 2. Germline V gene sequence: CDR1 SGHAT, CDR2 FQNNGV. Here the CDR3 reads CASSSGTGGYNEQFF. CDR3 nucleotide sequence: TGTGCCAGCAGCTCCGGGACAGGGGGCTACAATGAGCAGTTCTTC.

This clonotype was seen ten or more times. The V gene is TRBV18, the J gene TRBJ1-2; no clear D gene. Per germline, CDR1 KGHSH and CDR2 LQKENI. The CDR3 runs to 13 residues. V shed 1 base and J shed 6 bases, with 9 bases lying between them. Written as DNA, the CDR3 is TGTGCCAGCTCACCACAGGGTTTGGATGGCTACACCTTC. Protein product: CASSPQGLDGYTF.

Many counts were recorded for this clonotype. This chain joins TRBV10-1 and TRBJ2-3; D is perhaps TRBD1 (6 bases). V lost 6 bases, J lost 8 bases, and 12 bases lay in between. This CDR3 is built from 12 residues. Looked up from germline, CDR1 is WNHNN and CDR2 is SYGVQD (reference sequence). CDR3 sequence: CASSRGSTTQYF. CDR3 in DNA: TGCGCCAGCAGCAGGGGATCTACTACGCAGTATTTT.

In its sample, this clonotype was seen many times. This chain links TRBV6-5 with TRBJ2-3; tentative D call: TRBD2 (6 bases). Trimming pared 8 bases from V and 4 bases from J, leaving 16 bases between. Germline-derived CDR1 and CDR2 are MNHEY and SVGAGI. The CDR3 is 14 amino acids. For the CDR3, the DNA is TGTGCCAGCCGACTAGGGTTCGCCCCAGATACGCAGTATTTT. Translated, it gives CASRLGFAPDTQYF.

The rearrangement joins TRBV20-1 to TRBJ2-3, with no clear D. The V end was cut by 0 bases, the J end by 2 bases, with 6 bases between. Germline lookup yields CDR1 DFQATT and CDR2 SNEGSKA (reference sequence). The CDR3 is 13 residues long. Here the CDR3 DNA reads TGCAGTGCTAGAGATAAGGTCACAGATACGCAGTATTTT. Encoded protein: CSARDKVTDTQYF.

In its sample, this clonotype was seen many times. This chain's CDR3 is CASSRQGLQETQYF. The CDR3 DNA is TGTGCCAGCAGTCGCCAGGGGTTACAAGAGACCCAGTACTTC. The rearrangement links TRBV28 to TRBJ2-5; possibly TRBD1 for D (6 bases). V dropped 5 bases and J dropped 2 bases, with 12 bases sitting between them. The CDR3 has 14 residues. Germline V CDR1 and CDR2: MDHEN, SYDVKM.

This clonotype came up many times. The chain uses TRBV13 and TRBJ2-1; D might be TRBD2 (5 bases). The V and J ends lost 2 bases and 7 bases respectively, with 12 bases between them. CDR1 is PRHDT and CDR2 is FYEKMQ in the germline V gene (reference sequence). The CDR3 has 14 amino acids. CDR3 sequence reads: CASSLRELVNEQFF. The CDR3 DNA sequence: TGTGCCAGCAGCTTACGGGAACTAGTTAATGAGCAGTTCTTC.

This clonotype was observed a few times. The chain combines TRBV28 with TRBJ1-5, with D possibly TRBD1 on 6 matching bases. The V end lost 5 bases, the J end lost 3 bases, and 8 bases lay between the germline ends. The CDR3 loop spans 13 amino acids. Germline lookup yields CDR1 MDHEN and CDR2 SYDVKM. In DNA form, the CDR3 reads TGTGCCAGCAGTGGACAGTTCAATCAGCCCCAGCATTTT. This translates into CASSGQFNQPQHF.

This clonotype was detected a few times. The chain combines TRBV20-1 with TRBJ1-2; D is undetermined. V gave up 3 bases and J gave up 4 bases, with 3 bases separating them. This CDR3 is built from 10 residues. From germline, CDR1 is DFQATT and CDR2 SNEGSKA (reference sequence). DNA for the CDR3: TGCAGTGCTAGTCTCTATGGCTACACCTTC. This sequence encodes CSASLYGYTF.

This chain connects TRBV21-1 to TRBJ2-1; whether TRBD1, the table's D call, matches the DNA was not checked. TRBV21-1 is tagged as a pseudogene. The CDR3 has 15 amino acids. DNA of the CDR3: TGTGCCAGCAGCAAATGTTCGGGAAATTACAATGAGCAGTTCTTC. As protein: CASSKCSGNYNEQFF.

The sample holds many counts of this clonotype. The chain carries TRBV6-6 and TRBJ2-7; D remains ambiguous. Trimming cost V 4 bases and J 2 bases, with 15 bases left between them. Germline V gives CDR1 MNHNY, CDR2 SVGAGI (reference sequence). There are 15 residues in the CDR3. DNA of the CDR3: TGTGCCAGCAGTTTATACAAAGGACCTACCTACGAGCAGTACTTC. Translation gives CASSLYKGPTYEQYF.

A word on this clonotype: One end of the junction does not line up with germline, which may come from a read error. The genes are TRBV3-1 and TRBJ2-5; the D is unclear. The CDR3 extends over 12 amino acids. Germline V gives CDR1 LGHDT, CDR2 YNNKEL (reference sequence). The chain's CDR3 is CASSQGWETQYF. The DNA of the CDR3 is TGTGCTAGCAGCCAAGGTTGGGAGACCCAGTACTTC.

The rearrangement uses TRBV28 and TRBJ2-5; 7 bases are shared with TRBD1. V gave up 6 bases and J gave up 1 base; unmatched junction bases: 5. The CDR3 contains 14 residues. Germline V gene sequence: CDR1 MDHEN, CDR2 SYDVKM. The CDR3 region has the DNA TGTGCCAGCAGCCCAGACAGGGTCCAAGAGACCCAGTACTTC. Translated: CASSPDRVQETQYF.

This clonotype was seen more than once but under ten times. The chain employs TRBV2 and TRBJ2-2, with 9 bases aligning to TRBD1. CDR1 and CDR2 from the germline V gene are SNHLY and FYNNEI. Trimming cost V 5 bases and J 4 bases; bases outside gene matches: 5. The CDR3 extends over 15 amino acids. CDR3 loop: CASSPQGARTGELFF. CDR3 DNA sequence: TGTGCCAGCAGTCCACAGGGGGCGCGCACCGGGGAGCTGTTTTTT.

This clonotype was seen at least ten times. The chain uses TRBV9 and TRBJ1-4; D is undetermined. The CDR3 length is 12 residues. The germline V and J ends were trimmed by 4 bases and 7 bases, with 8 bases remaining between them. Germline lookup yields CDR1 SGDLS and CDR2 YYNGEE. CDR3 protein: CASSPSGEKLFF. DNA of the CDR3: TGTGCCAGCAGCCCCAGCGGTGAAAAACTGTTTTTT.